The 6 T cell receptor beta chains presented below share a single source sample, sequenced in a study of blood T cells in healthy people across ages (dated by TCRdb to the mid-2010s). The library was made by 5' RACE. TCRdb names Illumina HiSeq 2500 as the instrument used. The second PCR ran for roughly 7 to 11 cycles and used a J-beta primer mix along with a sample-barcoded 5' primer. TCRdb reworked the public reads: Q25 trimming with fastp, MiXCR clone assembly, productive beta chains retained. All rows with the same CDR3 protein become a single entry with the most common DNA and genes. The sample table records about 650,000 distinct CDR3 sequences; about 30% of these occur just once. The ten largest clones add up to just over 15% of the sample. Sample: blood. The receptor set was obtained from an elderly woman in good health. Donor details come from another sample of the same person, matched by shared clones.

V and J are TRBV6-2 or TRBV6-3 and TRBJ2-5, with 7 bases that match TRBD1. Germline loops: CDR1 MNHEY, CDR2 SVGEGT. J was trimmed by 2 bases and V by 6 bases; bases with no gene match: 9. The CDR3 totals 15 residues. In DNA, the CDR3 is TGTGCCAGCAGAAGGGACAGAAGACAGCAAGAGACCCAGTACTTC. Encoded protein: CASRRDRRQQETQYF.

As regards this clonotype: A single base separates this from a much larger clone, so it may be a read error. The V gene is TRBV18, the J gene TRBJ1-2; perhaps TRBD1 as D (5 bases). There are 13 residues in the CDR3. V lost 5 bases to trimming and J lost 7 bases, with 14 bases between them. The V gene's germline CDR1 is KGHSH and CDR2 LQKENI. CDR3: CASSSGRRGGYTF. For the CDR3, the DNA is TGTGCCAGCTCATCAGGTAGAAGGGGTGGCTACACCTTC. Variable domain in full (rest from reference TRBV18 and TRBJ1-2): NAGVMQNPRHLVRRRGQEARLRCSPMKGHSHVYWYRQLPEEGLKFMVYLQKENIIDESGMPKERFSAEFPKEGPSILRIQQVVRGDSAAYFCASSSGRRGGYTFGSGTRLTVV.

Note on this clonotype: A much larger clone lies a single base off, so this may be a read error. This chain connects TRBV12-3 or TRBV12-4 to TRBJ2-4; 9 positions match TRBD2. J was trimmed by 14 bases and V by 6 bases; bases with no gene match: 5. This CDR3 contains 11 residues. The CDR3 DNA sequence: TGTGCCAGCAGGCGGACTAGCGTCGAGTACTTC. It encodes CASRRTSVEYF.

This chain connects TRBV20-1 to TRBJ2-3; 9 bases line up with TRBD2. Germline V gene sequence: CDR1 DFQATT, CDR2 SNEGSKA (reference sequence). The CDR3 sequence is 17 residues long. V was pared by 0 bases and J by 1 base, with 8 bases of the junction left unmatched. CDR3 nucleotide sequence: TGCAGTGCTAGAGATCCTAGCGGGATTCAGGGCACAGATACGCAGTATTTT. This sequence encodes CSARDPSGIQGTDTQYF.

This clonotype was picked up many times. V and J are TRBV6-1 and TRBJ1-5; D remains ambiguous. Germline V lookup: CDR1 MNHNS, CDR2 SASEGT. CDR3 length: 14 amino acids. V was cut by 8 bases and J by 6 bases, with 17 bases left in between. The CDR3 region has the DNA TGTGCCAGCCGTCCCCCGGGCCCTCCTCAGCCCCAGCATTTT. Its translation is CASRPPGPPQPQHF.

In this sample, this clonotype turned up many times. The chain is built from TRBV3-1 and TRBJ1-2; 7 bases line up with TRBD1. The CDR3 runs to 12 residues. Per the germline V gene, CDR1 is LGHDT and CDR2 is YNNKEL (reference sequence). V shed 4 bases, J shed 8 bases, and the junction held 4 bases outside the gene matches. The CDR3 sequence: CASSRSGGGYTF. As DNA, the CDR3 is TGTGCCAGCAGCCGATCAGGGGGAGGCTACACCTTC. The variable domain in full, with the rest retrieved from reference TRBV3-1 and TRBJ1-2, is DTAVSQTPKYLVTQMGNDKSIKCEQNLGHDTMYWYKQDSKKFLKIMFSYNNKELIINETVPNRFSPKSPDKAHLNLHINSLELGDSAVYFCASSRSGGGYTFGSGTRLTVV.